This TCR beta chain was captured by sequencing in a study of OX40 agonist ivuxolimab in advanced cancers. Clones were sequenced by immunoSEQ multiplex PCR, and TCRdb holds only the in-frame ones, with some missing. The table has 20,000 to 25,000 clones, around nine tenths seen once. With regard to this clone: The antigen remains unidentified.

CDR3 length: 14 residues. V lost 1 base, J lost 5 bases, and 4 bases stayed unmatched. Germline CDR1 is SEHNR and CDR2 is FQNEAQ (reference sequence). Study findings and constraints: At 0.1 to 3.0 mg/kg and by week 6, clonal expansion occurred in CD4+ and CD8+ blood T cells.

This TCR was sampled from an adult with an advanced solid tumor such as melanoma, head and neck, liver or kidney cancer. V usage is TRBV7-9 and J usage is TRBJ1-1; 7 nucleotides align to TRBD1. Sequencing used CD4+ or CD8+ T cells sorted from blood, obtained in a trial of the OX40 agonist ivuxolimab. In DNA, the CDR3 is TGTGCCAGCAGCTTAGAGGGGGCTGATACTGAAGCTTTCTTT. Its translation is CASSLEGADTEAFF.